The next 6 T cell receptor beta chains were all read from a single sample in a study of CD8+ T cells in alopecia areata. Researchers took lesional scalp punch biopsies and peripheral blood from people who were alopecia areata patients. Sequencing used cDNA as its template, made by extracting RNA and reverse transcribing it. Data came from immunoSEQ multiplex PCR; TCRdb stores just in-frame clones and leaves some out. The sample carries roughly 19,000 clones, around 62% recorded once. Sequences were derived from skin, sampled at week 0. The source of these receptors is a human donor with alopecia areata.

V is TRBV6-5 and J is TRBJ2-7; D gene ambiguous. The germline V gene encodes CDR1 MNHEY and CDR2 SVGAGI. V lost 2 bases and J lost 2, with 10 bases in between. The CDR3 has 14 residues. The CDR3 coding sequence is TGTGCCAGCAGTTACGGCGGCGGAGCCTACGAGCAGTACTTC. Its protein is CASSYGGGAYEQYF.

The chain is built from TRBV6-1 and TRBJ2-5, with 7 bases fitting TRBD2. CDR3 length: 15 amino acids. Per germline, CDR1 MNHNS and CDR2 SASEGT. Losses at the gene ends were 4 bases for V and 1 base for J; bases not matched to a gene: 6. Here the CDR3 DNA reads TGTGCCAGCAGTGGCCAAGCGGGGAGCCAAGAGACCCAGTACTTC. Its protein is CASSGQAGSQETQYF.

The chain has TRBV6-1 and TRBJ1-1; a possible D gene is TRBD1 (5 bases). The CDR3 extends over 15 amino acids. V was pared by 1 base and J by 6 bases, with 15 bases between. Germline V gene sequence: CDR1 MNHNS, CDR2 SASEGT. This chain's CDR3 is CASSEVRVRSPEAFF. CDR3 nucleotides: TGTGCCAGCAGTGAAGTCAGGGTTAGGAGTCCTGAAGCTTTCTTT.

The gene calls are TRBV27 and TRBJ1-6; the D is unclear. Germline loops: CDR1 MNHEY, CDR2 SMNVEV (reference sequence). The ends were cut back, 4 bases at V and 10 bases at J, with 14 bases in the middle. This CDR3 is 14 amino acids long. CDR3: CASSSRPVFSPLHF. The CDR3 DNA is TGTGCCAGCAGTTCAAGACCGGTGTTCTCACCCCTCCACTTT.

V usage is TRBV10-3 and J usage is TRBJ1-2; the D gene is possibly TRBD1 (6 bases). CDR1 is ENHRY and CDR2 is SYGVKD in the germline V gene. The CDR3 contains 13 residues. Trimming stripped 5 bases from V and 6 bases from J, with 13 bases between. CDR3 loop: CAISQGKGDGYTF. The CDR3 coding sequence is TGTGCCATCAGTCAGGGGAAGGGAGATGGCTACACCTTC.

The rearrangement links TRBV2 to TRBJ1-1; no definite D call. There are 15 residues in the CDR3. CDR1 is SNHLY, CDR2 FYNNEI, per germline. The ends were cut back, 3 bases at V and 1 base at J, with 12 bases in the middle. CDR3 in amino acids: CASSDVSWANTEAFF. The DNA of the CDR3 is TGTGCCAGCAGTGATGTTTCGTGGGCGAACACTGAAGCTTTCTTT.